The 4 T cell receptor beta chains given below trace back to one sample, sequenced in a study of PD-1 blockade in mismatch repair-deficient tumors (dated by TCRdb to about 2017). Libraries were prepared through the immunoSEQ multiplex PCR assay. TCRdb holds this immuneACCESS table with in-frame rearrangements only. Some clones are missing; in checked studies, unresolved V genes explain under half, and the rest has no known cause. Recorded for this sample are about 110,000 clones; about three quarters of them occurred a single time. The ten largest clones add up to 4% to 6% of the sample. The material was peripheral blood, obtained 60 to 65 weeks after starting pembrolizumab. The receptors originated from an adult with mismatch repair-deficient cancer.

This chain links TRBV13 with TRBJ2-5; 8 nucleotides match TRBD1. The CDR3 contains 15 residues. V lost 5 bases, J lost 3 bases, and 8 bases stayed unmatched. The germline V gene has CDR1 PRHDT and CDR2 FYEKMQ (reference sequence). CDR3 bases: TGTGCCAGCAGCGCCACCGGGACAGGAGAAGAGACCCAGTACTTC. It specifies CASSATGTGEETQYF.

V is TRBV11-3 and J is TRBJ2-5; a weak D match, TRBD2 (5 bases). Trimming left V 1 base short and J 0 bases short, with 12 bases between. This CDR3 spans 16 amino acids. The germline gives CDR1 SGHNT, CDR2 YENEEA. DNA of the CDR3: TGTGCCAGCAGCTTAGGGGGTGGGAGAGACCAAGAGACCCAGTACTTC. It specifies CASSLGGGRDQETQYF.

In its sample, this clone was seen a few times. This chain links TRBV23-1 with TRBJ2-3; the match to TRBD1 covers 9 bases. Being an ORF, TRBV23-1 has a function that is uncertain. This CDR3 is 16 amino acids long. Germline trimming cut 3 bases from V and 3 bases from J; bases unmatched to any gene: 7. The CDR3 protein is CASSHPWDRVTDTQYF. DNA of the CDR3: TGCGCCAGCAGTCACCCTTGGGACAGGGTAACAGATACGCAGTATTTT.

In this sample, this clone turned up once. The genes are TRBV6-5 and TRBJ2-7, with D possibly being TRBD1 (5 bases). The CDR3 contains 12 residues. The V end lost 6 bases, the J end lost 3 bases, and 9 bases lay between the germline ends. Germline CDR1 is MNHEY and CDR2 is SVGAGI. The chain's CDR3 is CASSSDSYEQYF. Here the CDR3 DNA reads TGTGCCAGCAGCTCTGACAGCTACGAGCAGTACTTC.